This T cell receptor beta chain was recovered during a study of blood T cell repertoires in COVID-19. Study summary: PBMCs, B-cell-depleted T cells, or T cells were the source of the cDNA or gDNA that made up the material.

Sequencing was performed with immunoSEQ multiplex PCR; in TCRdb, only in-frame clones are kept and a portion is missing. The sample yields some 100,000 clones, 88% seen once. CDR3 length: 15 amino acids. The ends were cut back, 3 bases at V and 6 bases at J, with 13 bases in the middle. Germline assignment: CDR1 SGHKS and CDR2 YYEKEE (reference sequence). The chain is built from TRBV5-5 and TRBJ1-6, with unresolved D. The sequence was collected from a woman of 80 years or more with active COVID-19. The sequenced sample was peripheral blood. CDR3 sequence (DNA): TGTGCCAGCAGCTCCGGTCGGCAGGCTAATTCACCCCTCCACTTT. Translated, it gives CASSSGRQANSPLHF.